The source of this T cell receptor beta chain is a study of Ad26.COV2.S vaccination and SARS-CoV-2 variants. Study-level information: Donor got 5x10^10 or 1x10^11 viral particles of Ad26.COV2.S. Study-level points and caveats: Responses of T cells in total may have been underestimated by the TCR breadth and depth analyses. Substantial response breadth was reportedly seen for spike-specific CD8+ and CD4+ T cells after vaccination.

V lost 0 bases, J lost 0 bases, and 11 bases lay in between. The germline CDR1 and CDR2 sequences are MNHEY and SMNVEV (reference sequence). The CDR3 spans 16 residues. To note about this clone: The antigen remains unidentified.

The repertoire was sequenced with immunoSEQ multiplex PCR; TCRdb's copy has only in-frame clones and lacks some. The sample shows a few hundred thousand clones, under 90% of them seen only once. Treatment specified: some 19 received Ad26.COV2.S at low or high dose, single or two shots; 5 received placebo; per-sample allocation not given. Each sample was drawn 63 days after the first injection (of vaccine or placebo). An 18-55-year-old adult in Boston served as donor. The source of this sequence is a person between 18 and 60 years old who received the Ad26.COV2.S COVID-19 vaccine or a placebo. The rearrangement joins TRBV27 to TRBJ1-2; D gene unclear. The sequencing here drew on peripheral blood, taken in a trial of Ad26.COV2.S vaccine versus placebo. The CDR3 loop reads CASSLSSSTANYGYTF. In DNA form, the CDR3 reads TGTGCCAGCAGTTTATCCTCTTCGACGGCTAACTATGGCTACACCTTC.